A single sample gave rise to the 20 T cell receptor beta chains below, sequenced in a study of OX40 agonist ivuxolimab in advanced cancers. Libraries were prepared by immunoSEQ multiplex PCR; TCRdb keeps only in-frame clonotypes and omits some of them. Altogether 45,000 to 60,000 clones are present, about 91% being singletons, with the ten largest covering approximately 4.2%. The sample consisted of CD4+ or CD8+ T cells sorted from blood, taken in a trial of the OX40 agonist ivuxolimab. The receptor source for this set is an adult with an advanced solid tumor such as melanoma, head and neck, liver or kidney cancer.

This clone appeared once. The rearrangement joins TRBV5-6 to TRBJ2-7, with 7 bases matching TRBD1. This CDR3 has 14 amino acids. The V gene end was trimmed by 4 bases and the J gene end by 1 base; junction bases not matched to a gene: 5. From germline, CDR1 is SGHDT and CDR2 YYEEEE. In nucleotides, the CDR3 is TGTGCCAGCAGCGTACGACAGGGTTCCTACGAGCAGTACTTC. As protein: CASSVRQGSYEQYF.

The chain recombines TRBV7-8 with TRBJ2-7; tentatively, D is TRBD1 (6 bases). The germline V and J ends were trimmed by 7 bases and 3 bases, with 16 bases remaining between them. This CDR3 comprises 14 residues. Germline loops: CDR1 SGHVS, CDR2 FQNEAQ. CDR3 coding DNA: TGTGCCAGCAATCTAGGACACAGGGACTACGAGCAGTACTTC. Translated: CASNLGHRDYEQYF.

This sequence joins TRBV7-6 and TRBJ2-7, with 13 bases identical to TRBD2. The J segment lost 7 bases and the V segment lost 4 bases, leaving 1 base of the junction unmatched. CDR1 is SGHVS and CDR2 is FNYEAQ in the germline V gene. The CDR3 has 13 residues. CDR3 loop: CASSSTSGREQYF. DNA of the CDR3: TGTGCCAGCAGCTCGACTAGCGGGAGGGAGCAGTACTTC.

The chain employs TRBV13 and TRBJ2-3; 7 positions agree with TRBD1. Germline values: CDR1 PRHDT, CDR2 FYEKMQ (reference sequence). V shed 5 bases, J shed 1 base, and the junction held 9 bases outside the gene matches. This CDR3 comprises 16 residues. CDR3 region: CASSQETGAGTDTQYF. As DNA, the CDR3 is TGTGCCAGCAGCCAAGAAACAGGGGCGGGCACAGATACGCAGTATTTT.

The chain couples TRBV9 to TRBJ2-1; tentative D call: TRBD2 (6 bases). The germline V and J ends were trimmed by 5 bases and 0 bases, with 18 bases remaining between them. CDR1 is SGDLS and CDR2 is YYNGEE in the germline V gene. CDR3 size: 17 residues. The CDR3 reads CASSALGRPSSYNEQFF. CDR3 coding DNA: TGTGCCAGCAGTGCCCTGGGGAGGCCCAGCTCCTACAATGAGCAGTTCTTC.

The chain uses TRBV9 and TRBJ2-2; 9 nucleotides match TRBD1. Germline-derived CDR1 and CDR2 are SGDLS and YYNGEE. V lost 2 bases and J lost 6; bases outside the gene matches: 8. The CDR3 sequence is 16 residues long. The CDR3 DNA follows: TGTGCCAGCAGCGTTGGGGACAGGGTGTTCTCCGGGGAGCTGTTTTTT. It codes for CASSVGDRVFSGELFF.

The chain has TRBV7-6 and TRBJ2-3, with TRBD2 matching 7 bases. Looked up from germline, CDR1 is SGHVS and CDR2 is FNYEAQ. The V gene end was trimmed by 5 bases and the J gene end by 2 bases; junction bases not matched to a gene: 7. The CDR3 runs 15 residues. This chain's CDR3 is CASSPERGYTDTQYF. CDR3 bases: TGTGCCAGCAGCCCGGAGCGGGGATACACAGATACGCAGTATTTT.

This chain uses TRBV4-2 with TRBJ1-1; D remains unclear. Per the germline V gene, CDR1 is LGHNA and CDR2 is YNFKEQ. V lost 0 bases and J lost 4, with 12 bases in between. The CDR3 has 15 amino acids. CDR3 DNA: TGTGCCAGCAGCCAAGATCAATCCGTAATCACTGAAGCTTTCTTT. This codes for CASSQDQSVITEAFF.

Here the CDR3 DNA reads TGTGCCATCAGTGACACGGCAGGGGGTGAGCAGTTCTTC. Its protein product is CAISDTAGGEQFF. This sequence joins TRBV10-3 and TRBJ2-1, with 7 bases matching TRBD1. Germline-derived CDR1 and CDR2 are ENHRY and SYGVKD. J lost 9 bases, V lost 3 bases, and 5 bases had no gene match. The CDR3 runs to 13 residues.

The chain links TRBV4-1 to TRBJ1-2; TRBD1 aligns across 8 bases. The germline V gene has CDR1 MGHRA and CDR2 YSYEKL. The junction had 3 bases not matched to a gene; V was cut back by 0 bases and J by 3 bases. There are 15 residues in the CDR3. This CDR3 is CASSQETGGYYGYTF. CDR3 in DNA: TGCGCCAGCAGCCAAGAAACAGGGGGGTACTATGGCTACACCTTC.

The DNA for the CDR3 is TGTGCCAGCAGGGAGGACACCGGGGAGCTGTTTTTT. Encoded protein: CASREDTGELFF. The rearrangement joins TRBV14 to TRBJ2-2; a weak D match, TRBD2 (5 bases). CDR1 SGHDN and CDR2 FVKESK come from the germline V gene. The CDR3 is made up of 12 amino acids. Between the trimmed V and J ends, which lost 6 bases and 3 bases, there was a span of 5 bases.

V is TRBV6-5 and J is TRBJ2-5, with D possibly being TRBD2 (6 bases). The germline V gene has CDR1 MNHEY and CDR2 SVGAGI. The CDR3 length is 15 residues. Trimming removed 2 bases from V and 2 bases from J, with 12 bases in between. In DNA form, the CDR3 reads TGTGCCAGCAGTTACACTCTCCGGGGGCAAGAGACCCAGTACTTC. The encoded protein is CASSYTLRGQETQYF.

This chain connects TRBV7-9 to TRBJ2-1; perhaps D is TRBD1 or TRBD2 (5 bases each). The CDR3 covers 15 residues. The V end was cut by 8 bases, the J end by 4 bases, with 18 bases between. Looked up from germline, CDR1 is SEHNR and CDR2 is FQNEAQ (reference sequence). The CDR3 here is CASAPPGTAYNEQFF. CDR3 coding DNA: TGTGCCAGCGCCCCGCCCGGGACCGCTTACAATGAGCAGTTCTTC.

By proportion, this clone is medium-sized (0.01 to 0.1%). The chain has TRBV7-2 and TRBJ2-7, with D possibly TRBD1 on 5 matching bases. The length of the CDR3 is 16 residues. Germline V gene sequence: CDR1 SGHTA, CDR2 FQGNSA. The ends were cut back, 1 base at V and 0 bases at J, with 13 bases in the middle. The CDR3 is CASSLDGPGISYEQYF. CDR3 in DNA: TGTGCCAGCAGCTTAGATGGTCCAGGGATCTCCTACGAGCAGTACTTC.

This chain links TRBV15 with TRBJ2-7; D possibly matches TRBD1 or TRBD2 (6 bases each). Trimming cost V 1 base and J 3 bases, with 16 bases left between them. CDR1 is LNHNV, CDR2 YYDKDF, per germline (reference sequence). The CDR3 contains 16 residues. The CDR3 spells CATSRGPGDKFYEQYF. The CDR3 coding sequence is TGTGCCACCAGCAGAGGTCCGGGGGACAAATTCTACGAGCAGTACTTC.

The chain uses TRBV18 and TRBJ2-5; 9 bases line up with TRBD1. Matching the DNA end better, TRBJ2-7 makes the J call doubtful. Per germline, CDR1 KGHSH and CDR2 LQKENI. CDR3 length: 15 amino acids. The CDR3 spells CASSPEGTGYYEQYF. The CDR3 region has the DNA TGTGCCAGCTCACCCGAGGGGACAGGGTACTACGAGCAGTACTTC.

Here the CDR3 reads CASTPLTSKEEQYF. The CDR3 coding sequence is TGCGCCAGCACCCCCCTGACTAGCAAGGAAGAGCAGTACTTC. The V and J genes are TRBV5-1 and TRBJ2-7; 7 bases are a match to TRBD2. V dropped 6 bases and J dropped 7; count of bases not matched to a gene: 13. Germline CDR1 SGHRS, CDR2 YFSETQ. This CDR3 has 14 amino acids. Based on the CDR3 plus reference TRBV5-1 and TRBJ2-7, the full variable domain is KAGVTQTPRYLIKTRGQQVTLSCSPISGHRSVSWYQQTPGQGLQFLFEYFSETQRNKGNFPGRFSGRQFSNSRSEMNVSTLELGDSALYLCASTPLTSKEEQYFGPGTRLTVT.

V and J are TRBV7-8 and TRBJ2-1, with D possibly TRBD1 on 5 matching bases. Germline CDR1 reads SGHVS; CDR2 reads FQNEAQ. This CDR3 is built from 14 residues. The ends were cut back, 0 bases at V and 4 bases at J, with 7 bases in the middle. DNA for the CDR3: TGTGCCAGCAGCTTAGCGGGGCGGTACAATGAGCAGTTCTTC. This gives the protein CASSLAGRYNEQFF.

V is TRBV19 and J is TRBJ2-7; 9 positions agree with TRBD1. Trimming took 0 bases from V and 2 from J; bases not matched to a gene: 5. The CDR3 consists of 16 residues. The germline gives CDR1 LNHDA, CDR2 SQIVND (reference sequence). The CDR3: CASSIDGTGTAYEQYF. The CDR3, as DNA: TGTGCCAGTAGTATAGATGGGACAGGGACTGCCTACGAGCAGTACTTC.

The chain is built from TRBV6-5 and TRBJ2-7; maybe TRBD2 (5 bases). Germline loops: CDR1 MNHEY, CDR2 SVGAGI. Trimming cost V 0 bases and J 0 bases, with 12 bases left between them. The CDR3 contains 16 residues. This CDR3 is CASSYSREGNSYEQYF. The CDR3 DNA sequence: TGTGCCAGCAGTTACTCGAGAGAGGGCAACTCCTACGAGCAGTACTTC.